Sequencing of this T cell receptor (beta chain) was carried out in a study of cytomegalovirus exposure and HLA in healthy donors. Study-level background: The roughly 110 validation repertoires were reported in a later analysis to have been generated on the same platform as the roughly 680 first-cohort repertoires. The study's findings and limits: Cytomegalovirus-associated status was assigned to 164 TCR beta chains.

About this clone itself: Its antigen is undetermined.

CDR3 length equals 14 residues. The J segment lost 4 bases and the V segment lost 6 bases, leaving 7 bases of the junction unmatched. From germline, CDR1 is MNHNS and CDR2 SASEGT. TCRdb's table, derived via immunoSEQ multiplex PCR, lists solely in-frame clones and lacks some. The sample yields 180,000 or so clones, around 86% seen once. The receptor was isolated from a man younger than 45 in good health and CMV-seropositive. Specimen: PBMCs. This rearrangement joins TRBV6-1 to TRBJ2-7; 9 bases are a match to TRBD1. The CDR3 protein is CASRQGAFIYEQYF. The CDR3 nucleotides read TGTGCCAGCAGACAGGGGGCCTTCATTTACGAGCAGTACTTC.